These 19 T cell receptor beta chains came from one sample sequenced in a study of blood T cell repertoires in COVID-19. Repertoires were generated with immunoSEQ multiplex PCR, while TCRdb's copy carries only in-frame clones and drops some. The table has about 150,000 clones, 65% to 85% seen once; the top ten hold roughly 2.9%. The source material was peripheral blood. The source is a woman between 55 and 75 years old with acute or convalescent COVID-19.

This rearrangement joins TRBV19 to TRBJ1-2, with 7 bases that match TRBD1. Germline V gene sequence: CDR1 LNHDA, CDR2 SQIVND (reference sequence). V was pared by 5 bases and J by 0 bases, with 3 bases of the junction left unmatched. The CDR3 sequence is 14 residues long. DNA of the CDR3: TGTGCCAGTAGTGTCGACAGGGCTAACTATGGCTACACCTTC. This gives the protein CASSVDRANYGYTF.

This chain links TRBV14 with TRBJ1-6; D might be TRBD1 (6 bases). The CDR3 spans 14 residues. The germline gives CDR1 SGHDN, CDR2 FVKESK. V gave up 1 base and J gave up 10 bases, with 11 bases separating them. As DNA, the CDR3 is TGTGCCAGCAGCCAAGGGACAGAGAAGTCACCCCTCCACTTT. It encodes CASSQGTEKSPLHF.

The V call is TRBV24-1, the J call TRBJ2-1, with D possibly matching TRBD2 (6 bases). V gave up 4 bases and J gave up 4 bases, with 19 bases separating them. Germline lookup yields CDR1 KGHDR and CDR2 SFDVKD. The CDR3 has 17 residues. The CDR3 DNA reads TGTGCCACCAGTGACCCGAGAAGCGGGTTGCCTTACAATGAGCAGTTCTTC. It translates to CATSDPRSGLPYNEQFF.

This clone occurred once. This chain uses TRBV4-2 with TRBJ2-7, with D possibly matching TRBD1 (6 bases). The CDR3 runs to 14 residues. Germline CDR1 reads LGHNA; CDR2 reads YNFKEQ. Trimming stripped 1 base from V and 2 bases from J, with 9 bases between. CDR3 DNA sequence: TGTGCCAGCAGCCAAGTGGGGACACCCTACGAGCAGTACTTC. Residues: CASSQVGTPYEQYF.

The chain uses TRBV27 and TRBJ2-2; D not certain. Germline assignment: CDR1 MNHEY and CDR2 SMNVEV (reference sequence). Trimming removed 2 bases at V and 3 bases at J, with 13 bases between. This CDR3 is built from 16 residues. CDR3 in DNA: TGTGCCAGCAGTTTAGTTACAACAGAATACACCGGGGAGCTGTTTTTT. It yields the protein CASSLVTTEYTGELFF.

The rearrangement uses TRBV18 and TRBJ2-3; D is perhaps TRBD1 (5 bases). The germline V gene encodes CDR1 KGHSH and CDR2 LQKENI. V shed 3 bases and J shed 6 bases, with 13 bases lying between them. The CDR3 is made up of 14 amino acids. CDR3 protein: CASSPSGLADTQYF. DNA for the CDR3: TGTGCCAGCTCACCCTCAGGGTTGGCGGATACGCAGTATTTT.

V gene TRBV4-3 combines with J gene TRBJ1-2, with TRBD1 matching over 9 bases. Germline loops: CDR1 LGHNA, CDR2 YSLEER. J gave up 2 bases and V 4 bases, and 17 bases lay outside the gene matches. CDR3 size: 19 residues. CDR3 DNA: TGCGCCAGCAGCCTAATTTACGGCCGGGACAGGGATGTCAACTATGGCTACACCTTC. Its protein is CASSLIYGRDRDVNYGYTF.

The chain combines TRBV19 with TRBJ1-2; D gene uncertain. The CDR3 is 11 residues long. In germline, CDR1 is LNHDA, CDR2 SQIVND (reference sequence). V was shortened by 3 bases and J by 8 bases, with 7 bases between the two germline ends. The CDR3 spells CASSIRRGYTF. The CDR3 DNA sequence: TGTGCCAGTAGTATTCGGAGGGGCTACACCTTC.

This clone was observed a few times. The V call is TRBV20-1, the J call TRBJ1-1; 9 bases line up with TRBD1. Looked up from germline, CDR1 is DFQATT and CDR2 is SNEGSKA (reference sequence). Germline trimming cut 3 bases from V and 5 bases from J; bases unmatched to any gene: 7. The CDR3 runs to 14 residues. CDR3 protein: CSASHSDRGTEAFF. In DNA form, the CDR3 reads TGCAGTGCTAGTCACTCCGACAGGGGGACTGAAGCTTTCTTT.

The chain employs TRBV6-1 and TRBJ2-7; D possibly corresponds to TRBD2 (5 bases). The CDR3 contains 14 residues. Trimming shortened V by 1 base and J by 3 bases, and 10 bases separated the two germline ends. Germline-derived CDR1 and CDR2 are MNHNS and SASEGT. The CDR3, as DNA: TGTGCCAGCAGTGAAGGGGCGGCGGGCTACGAGCAGTACTTC. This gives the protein CASSEGAAGYEQYF.

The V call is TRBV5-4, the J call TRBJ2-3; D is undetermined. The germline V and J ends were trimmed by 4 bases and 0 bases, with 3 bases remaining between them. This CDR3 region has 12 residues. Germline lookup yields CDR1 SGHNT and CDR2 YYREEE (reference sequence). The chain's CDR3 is CASSLSTDTQYF. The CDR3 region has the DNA TGTGCCAGCAGCCTTAGCACAGATACGCAGTATTTT.

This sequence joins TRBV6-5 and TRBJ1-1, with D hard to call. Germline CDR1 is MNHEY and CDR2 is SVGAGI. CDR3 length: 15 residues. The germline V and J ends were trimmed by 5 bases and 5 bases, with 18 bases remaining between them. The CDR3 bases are TGTGCCAGCAGTCCGACGGATCTAAGAGGGACTGAAGCTTTCTTT. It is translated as CASSPTDLRGTEAFF.

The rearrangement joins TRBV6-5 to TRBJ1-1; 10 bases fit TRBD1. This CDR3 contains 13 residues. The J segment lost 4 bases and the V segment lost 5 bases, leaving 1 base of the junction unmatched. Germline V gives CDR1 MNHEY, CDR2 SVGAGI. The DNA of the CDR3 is TGTGCCAGCAGTAGACAGGGGGCCACTGAAGCTTTCTTT. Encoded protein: CASSRQGATEAFF.

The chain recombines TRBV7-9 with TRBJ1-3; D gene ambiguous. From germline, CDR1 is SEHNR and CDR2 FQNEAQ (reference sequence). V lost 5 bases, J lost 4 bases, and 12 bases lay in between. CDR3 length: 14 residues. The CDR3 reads CASSPPGRGNTIYF. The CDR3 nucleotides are TGTGCCAGCAGCCCCCCGGGGAGGGGAAACACCATATATTTT. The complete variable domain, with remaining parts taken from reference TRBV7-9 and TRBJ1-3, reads DTGVSQNPRHKITKRGQNVTFRCDPISEHNRLYWYRQTLGQGPEFLTYFQNEAQLEKSRLLSDRFSAERPKGSFSTLEIQRTEQGDSAMYLCASSPPGRGNTIYFGEGSWLTVV.

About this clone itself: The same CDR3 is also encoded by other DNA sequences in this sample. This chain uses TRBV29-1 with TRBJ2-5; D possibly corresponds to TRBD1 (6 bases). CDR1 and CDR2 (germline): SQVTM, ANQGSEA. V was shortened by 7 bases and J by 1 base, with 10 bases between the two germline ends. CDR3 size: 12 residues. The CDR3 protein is CSGGRAQETQYF. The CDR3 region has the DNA TGCAGCGGGGGGCGGGCCCAAGAGACCCAGTACTTC. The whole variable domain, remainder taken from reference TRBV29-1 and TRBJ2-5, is SAVISQKPSRDICQRGTSLTIQCQVDSQVTMMFWYRQQPGQSLTLIATANQGSEATYESGFVIDKFPISRPNLTFSTLTVSNMSPEDSSIYLCSGGRAQETQYFGPGTRLLVL.

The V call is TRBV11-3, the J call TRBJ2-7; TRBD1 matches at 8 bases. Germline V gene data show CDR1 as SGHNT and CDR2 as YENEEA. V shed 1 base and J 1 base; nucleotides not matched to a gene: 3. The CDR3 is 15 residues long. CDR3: CASSLARDRSYEQYF. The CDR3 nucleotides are TGTGCCAGCAGCTTAGCTAGGGACAGGTCCTACGAGCAGTACTTC.

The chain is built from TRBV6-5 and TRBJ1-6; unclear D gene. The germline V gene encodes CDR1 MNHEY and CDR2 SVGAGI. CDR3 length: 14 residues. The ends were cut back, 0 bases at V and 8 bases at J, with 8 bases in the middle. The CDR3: CASSYSKSDSPLHF. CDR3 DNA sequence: TGTGCCAGCAGTTACTCTAAGTCGGATTCACCCCTCCACTTT.

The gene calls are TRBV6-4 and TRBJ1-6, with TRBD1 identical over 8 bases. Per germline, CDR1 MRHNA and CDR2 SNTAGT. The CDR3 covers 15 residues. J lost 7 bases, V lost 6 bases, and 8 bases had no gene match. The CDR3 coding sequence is TGTGCCAGCAGGGAACAGGGGGGAGTCAATTCACCCCTCCACTTT. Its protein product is CASREQGGVNSPLHF.

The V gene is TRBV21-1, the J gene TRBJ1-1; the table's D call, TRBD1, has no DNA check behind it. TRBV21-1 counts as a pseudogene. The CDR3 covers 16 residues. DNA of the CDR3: TGTGCCAGCAGCACCCTCCAGATGGGACAGGTAAATGAAGCTTTCTTT. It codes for CASSTLQMGQVNEAFF.